This T cell receptor beta chain was sequenced during a study of T cell changes during pregnancy in multiple sclerosis. The CDR3 spans 16 residues. Trimming left V 3 bases short and J 3 bases short, with 15 bases between. Per germline, CDR1 SEHNR and CDR2 FQNEAQ (reference sequence). The protocol was immunoSEQ multiplex PCR, while the TCRdb copy is restricted to in-frame clones and leaves out a portion. The table shows 80,000 to 100,000 clones, with 91% occurring only once. The starting material was peripheral blood, obtained after pregnancy. The source is a female donor in good health, enrolled as a control in a pregnancy study. This chain uses TRBV7-9 with TRBJ1-3; a possible D gene is TRBD1 (6 bases). CDR3 coding DNA: TGTGCCAGCAGCTTTAGATCAACAGGGATTGGAAACACCATATATTTT. Amino acid sequence: CASSFRSTGIGNTIYF.